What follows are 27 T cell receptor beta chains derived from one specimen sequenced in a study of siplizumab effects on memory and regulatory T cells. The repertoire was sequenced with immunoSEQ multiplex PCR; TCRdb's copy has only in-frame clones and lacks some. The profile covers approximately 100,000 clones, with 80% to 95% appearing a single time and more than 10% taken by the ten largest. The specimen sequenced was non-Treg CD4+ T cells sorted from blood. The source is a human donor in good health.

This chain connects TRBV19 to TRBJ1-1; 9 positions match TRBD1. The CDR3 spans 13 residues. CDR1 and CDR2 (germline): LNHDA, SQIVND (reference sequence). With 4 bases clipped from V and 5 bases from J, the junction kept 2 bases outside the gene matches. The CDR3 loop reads CASSKDRGTEAFF. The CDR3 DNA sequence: TGTGCCAGTAGTAAAGACAGGGGGACTGAAGCTTTCTTT. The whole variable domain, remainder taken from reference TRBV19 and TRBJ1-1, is DGGITQSPKYLFRKEGQNVTLSCEQNLNHDAMYWYRQDPGQGLRLIYYSQIVNDFQKGDIAEGYSVSREKKESFPLTVTSAQKNPTAFYLCASSKDRGTEAFFGQGTRLTVV.

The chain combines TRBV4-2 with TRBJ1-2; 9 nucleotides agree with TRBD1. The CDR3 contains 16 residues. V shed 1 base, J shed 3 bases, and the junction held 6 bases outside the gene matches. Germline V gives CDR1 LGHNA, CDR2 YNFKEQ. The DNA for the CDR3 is TGTGCCAGCAGCCAAGCGTCAACAGGGGGCGACTATGGCTACACCTTC. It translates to CASSQASTGGDYGYTF.

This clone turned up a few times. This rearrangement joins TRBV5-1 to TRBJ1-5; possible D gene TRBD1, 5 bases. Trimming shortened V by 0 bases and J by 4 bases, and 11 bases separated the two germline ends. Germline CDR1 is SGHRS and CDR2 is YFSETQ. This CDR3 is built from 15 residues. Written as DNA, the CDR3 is TGCGCCAGCAGCTTGGTGGGGGGAGCGAATCAGCCCCAGCATTTT. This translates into CASSLVGGANQPQHF.

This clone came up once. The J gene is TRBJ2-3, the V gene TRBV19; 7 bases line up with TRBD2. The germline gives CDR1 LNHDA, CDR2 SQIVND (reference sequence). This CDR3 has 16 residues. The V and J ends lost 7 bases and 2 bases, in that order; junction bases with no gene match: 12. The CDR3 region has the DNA TGTGCCAGTACTGATTTTGGCGGGGGAAACACAGATACGCAGTATTTT. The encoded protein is CASTDFGGGNTDTQYF.

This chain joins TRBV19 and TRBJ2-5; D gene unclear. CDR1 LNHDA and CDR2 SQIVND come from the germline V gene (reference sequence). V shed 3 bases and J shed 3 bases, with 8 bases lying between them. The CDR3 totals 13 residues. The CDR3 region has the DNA TGTGCCAGTAGTATTTGGTTGGAAGAGACCCAGTACTTC. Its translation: CASSIWLEETQYF.

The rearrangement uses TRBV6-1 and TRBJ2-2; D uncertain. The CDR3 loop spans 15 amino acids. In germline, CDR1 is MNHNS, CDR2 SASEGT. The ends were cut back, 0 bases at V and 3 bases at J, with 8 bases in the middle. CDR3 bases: TGTGCCAGCAGTGAAGCGCTCCGTTACACCGGGGAGCTGTTTTTT. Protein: CASSEALRYTGELFF.

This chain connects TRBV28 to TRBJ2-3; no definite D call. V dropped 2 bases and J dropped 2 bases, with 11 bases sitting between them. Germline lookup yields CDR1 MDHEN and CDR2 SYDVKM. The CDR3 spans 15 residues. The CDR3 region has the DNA TGTGCCAGCAGTTTAAGGTCAACGAACACAGATACGCAGTATTTT. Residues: CASSLRSTNTDTQYF.

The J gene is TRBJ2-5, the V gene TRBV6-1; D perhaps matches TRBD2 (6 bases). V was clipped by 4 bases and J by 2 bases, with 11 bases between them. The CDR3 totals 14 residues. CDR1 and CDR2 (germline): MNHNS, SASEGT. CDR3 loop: CASSGLGGQETQYF. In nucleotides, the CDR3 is TGTGCCAGCAGTGGCCTGGGGGGTCAAGAGACCCAGTACTTC.

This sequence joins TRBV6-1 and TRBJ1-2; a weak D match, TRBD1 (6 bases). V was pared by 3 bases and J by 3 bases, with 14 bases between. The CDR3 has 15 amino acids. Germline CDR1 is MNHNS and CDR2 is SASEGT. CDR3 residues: CASSDGQFLDYGYTF. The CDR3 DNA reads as TGTGCCAGCAGTGACGGACAGTTTTTGGACTATGGCTACACCTTC.

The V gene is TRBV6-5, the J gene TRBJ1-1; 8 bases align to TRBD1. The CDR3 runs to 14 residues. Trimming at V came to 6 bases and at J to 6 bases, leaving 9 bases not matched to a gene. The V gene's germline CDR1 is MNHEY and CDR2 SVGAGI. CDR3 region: CASSRRQGTAEAFF. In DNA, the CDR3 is TGTGCCAGCAGCCGACGACAGGGGACGGCTGAAGCTTTCTTT.

CDR3 loop: CASRLQGFDYGYTF. The CDR3 nucleotides read TGTGCCAGCAGATTACAGGGTTTTGACTATGGCTACACCTTC. The rearrangement uses TRBV6-5 and TRBJ1-2, with TRBD1 as a possible D gene (6 bases). CDR1 and CDR2 (germline): MNHEY, SVGAGI. The CDR3 sequence is 14 residues long. The V gene lost 6 bases and the J gene lost 3 bases, with 14 bases spanning the gap.

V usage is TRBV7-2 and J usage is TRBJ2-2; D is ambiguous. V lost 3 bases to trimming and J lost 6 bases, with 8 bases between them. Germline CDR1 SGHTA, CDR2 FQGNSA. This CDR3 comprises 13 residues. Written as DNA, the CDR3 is TGTGCCAGCAGCTTGGTCCCCCCCGGGGAGCTGTTTTTT. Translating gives CASSLVPPGELFF.

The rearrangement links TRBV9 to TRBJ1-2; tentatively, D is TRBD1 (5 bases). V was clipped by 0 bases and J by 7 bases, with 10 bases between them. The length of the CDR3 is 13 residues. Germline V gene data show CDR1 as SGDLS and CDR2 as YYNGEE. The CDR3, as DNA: TGTGCCAGCAGCGTAGAACCAGGGACTGGCTACACCTTC. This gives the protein CASSVEPGTGYTF.

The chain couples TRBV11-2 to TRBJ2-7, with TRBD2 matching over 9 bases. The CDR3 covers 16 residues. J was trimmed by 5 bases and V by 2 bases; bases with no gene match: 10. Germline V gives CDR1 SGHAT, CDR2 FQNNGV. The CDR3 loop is CASSLSRAVAGDEQYF. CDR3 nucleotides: TGTGCCAGCAGCTTATCGCGGGCGGTAGCGGGAGACGAGCAGTACTTC.

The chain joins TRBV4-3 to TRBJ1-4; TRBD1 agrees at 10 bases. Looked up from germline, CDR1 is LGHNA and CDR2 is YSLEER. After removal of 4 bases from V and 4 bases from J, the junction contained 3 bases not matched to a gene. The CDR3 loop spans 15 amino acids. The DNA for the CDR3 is TGCGCCAGCAGCCTCGACAGGGGGCGTAATGAAAAACTGTTTTTT. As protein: CASSLDRGRNEKLFF.

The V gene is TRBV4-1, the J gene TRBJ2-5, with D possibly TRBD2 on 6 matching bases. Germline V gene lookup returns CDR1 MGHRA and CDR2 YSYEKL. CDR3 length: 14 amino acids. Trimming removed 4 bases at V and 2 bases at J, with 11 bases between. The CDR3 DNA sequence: TGCGCCAGCAGCCTTAGACTAGTTCAAGAGACCCAGTACTTC. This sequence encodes CASSLRLVQETQYF.

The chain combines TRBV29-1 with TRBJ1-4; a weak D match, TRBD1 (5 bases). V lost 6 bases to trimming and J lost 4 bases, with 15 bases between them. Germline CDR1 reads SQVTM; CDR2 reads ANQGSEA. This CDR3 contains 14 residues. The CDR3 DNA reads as TGCAGCGTCGAATCCGGGACGGATAATGAAAAACTGTTTTTT. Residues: CSVESGTDNEKLFF.

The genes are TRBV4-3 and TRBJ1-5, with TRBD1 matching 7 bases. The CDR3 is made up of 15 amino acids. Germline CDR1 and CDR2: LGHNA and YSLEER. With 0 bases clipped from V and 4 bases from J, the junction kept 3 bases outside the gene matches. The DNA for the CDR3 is TGCGCCAGCAGCCAAGATTGGGGACAGAATCAGCCCCAGCATTTT. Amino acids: CASSQDWGQNQPQHF.

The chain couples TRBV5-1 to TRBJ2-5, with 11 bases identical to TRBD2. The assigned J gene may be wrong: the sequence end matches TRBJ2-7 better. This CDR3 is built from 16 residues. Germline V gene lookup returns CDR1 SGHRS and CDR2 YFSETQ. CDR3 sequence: CASTALTSGMSYEQYF. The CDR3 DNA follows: TGCGCCAGCACCGCCTTGACTAGCGGGATGTCTTACGAGCAGTACTTC.

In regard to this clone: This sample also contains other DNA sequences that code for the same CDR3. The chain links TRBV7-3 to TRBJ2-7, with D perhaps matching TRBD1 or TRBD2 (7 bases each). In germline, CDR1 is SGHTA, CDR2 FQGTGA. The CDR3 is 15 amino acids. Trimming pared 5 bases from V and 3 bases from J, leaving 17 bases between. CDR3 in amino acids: CASSMQGGGGYEQYF. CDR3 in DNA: TGTGCCAGCAGCATGCAGGGGGGAGGGGGCTACGAGCAGTACTTC.

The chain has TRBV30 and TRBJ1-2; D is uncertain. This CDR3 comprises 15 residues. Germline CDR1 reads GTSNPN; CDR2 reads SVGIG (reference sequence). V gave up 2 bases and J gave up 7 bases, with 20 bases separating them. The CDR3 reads CAWSQDPGRIGGYTF. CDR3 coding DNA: TGTGCCTGGAGTCAGGATCCCGGTAGGATTGGTGGCTACACCTTC.

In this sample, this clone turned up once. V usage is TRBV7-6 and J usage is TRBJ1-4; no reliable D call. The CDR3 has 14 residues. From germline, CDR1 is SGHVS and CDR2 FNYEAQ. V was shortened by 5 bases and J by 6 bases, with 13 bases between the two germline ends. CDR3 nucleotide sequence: TGTGCCAGCAGCCGGATGATAGTAGATGAAAAACTGTTTTTT. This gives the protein CASSRMIVDEKLFF.

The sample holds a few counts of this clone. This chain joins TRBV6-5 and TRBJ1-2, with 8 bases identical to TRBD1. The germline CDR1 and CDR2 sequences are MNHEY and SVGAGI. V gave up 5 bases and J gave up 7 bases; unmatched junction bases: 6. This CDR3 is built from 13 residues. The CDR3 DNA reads TGTGCCAGCAGTCCTCGGACAGGGCCTGGCTACACCTTC. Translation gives CASSPRTGPGYTF.

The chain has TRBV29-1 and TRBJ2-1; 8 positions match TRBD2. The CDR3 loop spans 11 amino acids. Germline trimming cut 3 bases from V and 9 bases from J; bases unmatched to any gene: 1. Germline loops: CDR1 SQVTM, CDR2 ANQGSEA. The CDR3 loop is CSVDGGGEQFF. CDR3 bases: TGCAGCGTTGACGGGGGGGGTGAGCAGTTCTTC.

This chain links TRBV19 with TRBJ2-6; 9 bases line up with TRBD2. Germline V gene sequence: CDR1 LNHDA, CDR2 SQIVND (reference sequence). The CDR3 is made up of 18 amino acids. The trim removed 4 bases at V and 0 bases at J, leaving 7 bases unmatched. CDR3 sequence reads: CASSNPLAGSSGANVLTF. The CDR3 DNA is TGTGCCAGTAGTAACCCCCTAGCGGGGTCCTCTGGGGCCAACGTCCTGACTTTC.

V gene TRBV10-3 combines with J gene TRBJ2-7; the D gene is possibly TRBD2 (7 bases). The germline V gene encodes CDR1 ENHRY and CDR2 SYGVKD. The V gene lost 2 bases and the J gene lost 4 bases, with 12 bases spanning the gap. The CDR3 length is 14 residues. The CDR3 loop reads CAISEGGAMYEQYF. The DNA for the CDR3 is TGTGCCATCAGTGAGGGGGGGGCTATGTACGAGCAGTACTTC.

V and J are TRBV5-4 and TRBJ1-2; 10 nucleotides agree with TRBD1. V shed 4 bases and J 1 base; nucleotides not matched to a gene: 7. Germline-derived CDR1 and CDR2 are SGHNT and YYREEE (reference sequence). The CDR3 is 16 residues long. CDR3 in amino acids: CASSPAGTGVNYGYTF. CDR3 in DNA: TGTGCCAGCAGCCCGGCTGGGACAGGGGTTAACTATGGCTACACCTTC.